This T cell receptor beta chain originates from a study of PD-L1 blockade in urothelial cancer. Profiling relied on immunoSEQ multiplex PCR, and the TCRdb table lists in-frame clones only, not all of them. The data contain about 41,000 clones, roughly four fifths of them singletons. The germline CDR1 and CDR2 sequences are GTSNPN and SVGIG (reference sequence). The CDR3 contains 16 residues. Trimming at V came to 2 bases and at J to 4 bases, leaving 9 bases not matched to a gene. The sequence was obtained from a man in his sixties with urothelial cancer. The J gene is TRBJ1-4, the V gene TRBV30; TRBD1 agrees at 8 bases. The starting material was PBMCs, obtained around atezolizumab (anti-PD-L1) treatment. The CDR3 is CAWSIDRTGNNEKLFF. The CDR3 nucleotides are TGTGCCTGGAGTATAGATAGGACAGGGAATAATGAAAAACTGTTTTTT.